Described below is a single T cell receptor beta chain sequence and its context. V lost 5 bases to trimming and J lost 10 bases; unmatched junction nucleotides: 13. The CDR3 is 14 amino acids. Germline-derived CDR1 and CDR2 are SGHTA and FQGNSA. The data stem from a study of shared clonotypes between healthy human individuals. Clones were read by immunoSEQ multiplex PCR, and TCRdb kept only the in-frame ones, dropping some. The table lists about 490,000 clones, 70% to 80% of them singletons. This receptor was identified in a woman aged 40 to 50 in good health. Some clones in this sample may be carry-over from other donors' samples. The sample comprised PBMCs. The J gene is TRBJ1-2, the V gene TRBV7-2, with 7 bases matching TRBD1. This CDR3 is CASSTRDRSFNYTF. For the CDR3, the DNA is TGTGCCAGCAGCACCCGGGACAGATCGTTCAACTACACCTTC. Full variable domain (missing parts from reference TRBV7-2 and TRBJ1-2): GAGVSQSPSNKVTEKGKDVELRCDPISGHTALYWYRQSLGQGLEFLIYFQGNSAPDKSGLPSDRFSAERTGGSVSTLTIQRTQQEDSAVYLCASSTRDRSFNYTFGSGTRLTVV.